The present T cell receptor (beta chain) was sequenced within a study of blood T cell repertoires in COVID-19. At the level of the study: The analysed material was cDNA or gDNA that came from T cells, B-cell-depleted T cells, or PBMCs.

Cohort 3 donors were reported recovered after two negative PCRs, clearance, or symptom resolution. V lost 7 bases and J lost 6; bases outside the gene matches: 8. CDR3 length: 14 amino acids. Germline CDR1 and CDR2: GTSNPN and SVGIG (reference sequence). The data were produced by immunoSEQ multiplex PCR, yet TCRdb's version contains in-frame clones alone and is incomplete. The sample holds around 450,000 clones; roughly 91% are singletons and the top ten take 0.6%. The clonotype was recovered from a young man who had recovered from COVID-19. This sequence joins TRBV30 and TRBJ2-2, with TRBD2 identical over 10 bases. The sample taken for sequencing was PBMCs or T cells enriched from blood (not recorded which). CDR3 bases: TGTGCCTACCAGCGGGAGGGCCAATCCGGGGAGCTGTTTTTT. This gives the protein CAYQREGQSGELFF.